This TCR beta chain was profiled in a study of T-cell reconstitution after alpha-beta-depleted transplantation in children. The CDR3 covers 14 residues. Germline V gives CDR1 DFQATT, CDR2 SNEGSKA (reference sequence). V lost 5 bases to trimming and J lost 1 base, with 11 bases between them. For TCRbeta, the library was prepared with unique molecular identifiers. TCRdb redid the calling of the PCR reads with MiXCR, one entry per CDR3 protein. Of 200,000 to 300,000 distinct CDR3 sequences listed, around 13% are singletons. This clonotype was seen a few times. The receptor comes from a human donor who donated a stem cell graft to a child with acute lymphoblastic leukemia. Sequenced material: PBMCs from the stem cell graft donor, taken from the stem cell graft. The rearrangement uses TRBV20-1 and TRBJ2-2, with D unclear. CDR3 nucleotide sequence: TGCAGTGCTTTCGTGGGCAAGAACACCGGGGAGCTGTTTTTT. This sequence encodes CSAFVGKNTGELFF.